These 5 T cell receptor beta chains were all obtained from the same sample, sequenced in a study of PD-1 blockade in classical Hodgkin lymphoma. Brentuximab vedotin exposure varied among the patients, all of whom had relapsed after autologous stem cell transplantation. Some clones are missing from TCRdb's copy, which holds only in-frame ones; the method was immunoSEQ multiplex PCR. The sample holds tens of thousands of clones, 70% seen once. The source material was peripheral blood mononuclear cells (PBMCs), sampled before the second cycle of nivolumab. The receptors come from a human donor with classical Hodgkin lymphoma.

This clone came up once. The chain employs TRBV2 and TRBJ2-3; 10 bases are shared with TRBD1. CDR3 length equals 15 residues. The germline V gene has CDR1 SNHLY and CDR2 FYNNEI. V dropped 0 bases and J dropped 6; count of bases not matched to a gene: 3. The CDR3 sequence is CASSEAGTGVDTQYF. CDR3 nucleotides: TGTGCCAGCAGTGAAGCGGGGACAGGGGTCGATACGCAGTATTTT.

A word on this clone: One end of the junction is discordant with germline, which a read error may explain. CDR3 residues: CASSKAPGGGNQPQHF. The CDR3 nucleotides are TGTGCCAGCAGTAAAGCCCCGGGGGGTGGCAATCAGCCCCAGCATTTT. The chain uses TRBV6-1 and TRBJ1-5; perhaps TRBD1 as D (5 bases). Germline lookup yields CDR1 MNHNS and CDR2 SASEGT. The CDR3 sequence is 16 residues long.

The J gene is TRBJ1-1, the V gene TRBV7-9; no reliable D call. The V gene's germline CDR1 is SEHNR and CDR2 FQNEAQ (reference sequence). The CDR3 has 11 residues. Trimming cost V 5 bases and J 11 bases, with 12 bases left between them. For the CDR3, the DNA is TGTGCCAGCAGCCCTCTCTTTGGGGCTTTCTTT. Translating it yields CASSPLFGAFF.

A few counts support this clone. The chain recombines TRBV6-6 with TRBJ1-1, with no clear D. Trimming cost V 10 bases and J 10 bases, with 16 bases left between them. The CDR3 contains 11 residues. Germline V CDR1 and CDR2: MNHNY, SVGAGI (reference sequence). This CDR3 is CAILSLSGAFF. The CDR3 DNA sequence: TGTGCCATCCTAAGTCTGTCGGGAGCTTTCTTT.

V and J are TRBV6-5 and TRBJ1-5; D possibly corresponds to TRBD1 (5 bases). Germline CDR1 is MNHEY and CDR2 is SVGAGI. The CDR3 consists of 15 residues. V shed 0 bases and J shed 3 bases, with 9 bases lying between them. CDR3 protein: CASSYSRGFNQPQHF. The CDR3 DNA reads TGTGCCAGCAGTTACTCAAGGGGTTTCAATCAGCCCCAGCATTTT.